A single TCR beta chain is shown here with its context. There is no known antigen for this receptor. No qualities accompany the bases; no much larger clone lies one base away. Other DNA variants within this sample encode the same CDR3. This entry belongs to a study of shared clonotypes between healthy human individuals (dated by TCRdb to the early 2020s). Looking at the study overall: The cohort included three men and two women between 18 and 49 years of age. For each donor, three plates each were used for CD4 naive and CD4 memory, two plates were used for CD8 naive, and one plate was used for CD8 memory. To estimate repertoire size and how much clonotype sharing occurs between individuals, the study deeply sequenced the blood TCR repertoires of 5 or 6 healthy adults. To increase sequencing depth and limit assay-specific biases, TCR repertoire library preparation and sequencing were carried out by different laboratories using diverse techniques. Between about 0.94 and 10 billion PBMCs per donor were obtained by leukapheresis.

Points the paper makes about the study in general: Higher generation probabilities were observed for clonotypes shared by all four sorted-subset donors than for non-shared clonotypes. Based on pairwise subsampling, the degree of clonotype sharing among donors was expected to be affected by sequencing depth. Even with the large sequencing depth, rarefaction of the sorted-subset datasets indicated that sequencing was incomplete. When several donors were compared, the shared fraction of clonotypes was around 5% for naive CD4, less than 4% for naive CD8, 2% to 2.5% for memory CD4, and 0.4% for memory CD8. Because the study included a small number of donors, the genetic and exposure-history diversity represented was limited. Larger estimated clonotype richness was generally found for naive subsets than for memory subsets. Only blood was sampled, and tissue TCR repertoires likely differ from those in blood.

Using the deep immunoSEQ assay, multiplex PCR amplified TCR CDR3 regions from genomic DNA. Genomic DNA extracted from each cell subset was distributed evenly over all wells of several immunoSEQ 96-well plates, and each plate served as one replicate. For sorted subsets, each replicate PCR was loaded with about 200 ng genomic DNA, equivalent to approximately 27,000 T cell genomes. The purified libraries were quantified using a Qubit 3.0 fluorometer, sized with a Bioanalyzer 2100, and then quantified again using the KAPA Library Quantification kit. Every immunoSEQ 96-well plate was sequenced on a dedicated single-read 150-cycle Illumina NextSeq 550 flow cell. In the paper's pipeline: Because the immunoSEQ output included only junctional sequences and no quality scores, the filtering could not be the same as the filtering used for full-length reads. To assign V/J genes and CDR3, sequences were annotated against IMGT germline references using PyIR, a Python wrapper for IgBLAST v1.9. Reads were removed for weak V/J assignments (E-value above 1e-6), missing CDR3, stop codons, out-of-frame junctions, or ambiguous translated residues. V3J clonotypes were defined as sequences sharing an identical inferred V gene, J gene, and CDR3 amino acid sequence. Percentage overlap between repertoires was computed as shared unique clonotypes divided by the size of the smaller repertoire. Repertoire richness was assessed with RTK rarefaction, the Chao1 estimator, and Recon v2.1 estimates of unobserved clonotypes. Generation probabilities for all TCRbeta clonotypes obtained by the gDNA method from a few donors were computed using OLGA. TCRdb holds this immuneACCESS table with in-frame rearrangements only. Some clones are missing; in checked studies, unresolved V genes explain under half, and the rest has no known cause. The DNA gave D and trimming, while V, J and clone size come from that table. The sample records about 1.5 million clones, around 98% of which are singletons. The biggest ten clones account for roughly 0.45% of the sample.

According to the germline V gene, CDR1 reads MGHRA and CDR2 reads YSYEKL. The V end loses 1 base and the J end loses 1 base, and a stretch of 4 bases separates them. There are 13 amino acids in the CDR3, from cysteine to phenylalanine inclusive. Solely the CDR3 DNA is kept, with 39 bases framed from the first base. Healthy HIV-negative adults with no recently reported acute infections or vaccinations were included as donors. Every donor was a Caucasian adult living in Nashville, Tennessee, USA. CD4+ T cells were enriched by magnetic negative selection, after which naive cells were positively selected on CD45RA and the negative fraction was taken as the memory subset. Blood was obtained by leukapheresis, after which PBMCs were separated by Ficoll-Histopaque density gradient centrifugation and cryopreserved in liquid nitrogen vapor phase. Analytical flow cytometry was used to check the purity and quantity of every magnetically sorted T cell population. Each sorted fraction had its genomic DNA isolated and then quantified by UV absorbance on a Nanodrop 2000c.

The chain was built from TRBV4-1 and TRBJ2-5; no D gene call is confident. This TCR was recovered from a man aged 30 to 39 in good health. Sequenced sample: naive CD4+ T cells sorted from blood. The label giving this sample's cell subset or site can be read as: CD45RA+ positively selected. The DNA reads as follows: TGCGCCAGCAGCCAAGGGTTCCAAGAGACCCAGTACTTC. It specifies CASSQGFQETQYF.